Below are 18 T cell receptor beta chains sequenced from a single sample in a study of vaccination effects on CD4 cells after COVID-19 (dated by TCRdb to between 2021 and 2024). In the ViraFEST assay, PBMC were stimulated with viral peptide pools, and antigen-specific CD4+ T cell clonotypes were then identified by expansion using TCR sequencing. After 10 days of culture, CD4+ T cells were isolated with the EasySep CD4+ T cell isolation kit. Library generation was performed with the immunoSEQ multiplex PCR assay. TCRdb carries this immuneACCESS record with in-frame sequences only. Its versions omit some clonotypes, under half of them owing to an unresolved V gene in the studies checked, with the rest unexplained. A total of about 22,000 clones appear in this sample, approximately 70% of them only once. 12% of the sample rests with the top ten. No antigen is known for these receptors. Sample: CD4+ T cells from PBMCs cultured with HCoV-229E spike peptides, taken before COVID-19 vaccination. The intended sense of this specimen's cell subset or site label: HCoV-229E spike overlapping peptide pool stimulation. Receptors were obtained from a human donor who received a COVID-19 vaccine.

This chain joins TRBV5-8 and TRBJ1-4, with D possibly matching TRBD1 (6 bases). Trimming took off 6 bases at V and 7 bases at J, with 25 bases between the two ends. Per germline, CDR1 SGHTS and CDR2 YDEGEE. This CDR3 has 17 residues. In DNA, the CDR3 is TGTGCCAGCACCGCAGGGGATGGCTCTAGTTTTGGTGAAAAACTGTTTTTT. Translating it yields CASTAGDGSSFGEKLFF.

This clone was counted only a few times. J is TRBJ2-3 and V is TRBV14, with a tentative D call TRBD1 (5 bases). V shed 0 bases and J shed 5 bases, with 12 bases lying between them. The CDR3 runs to 15 residues. The V gene's germline CDR1 is SGHDN and CDR2 FVKESK. The CDR3 loop reads CASSQEGWGGDTQYF. CDR3 coding DNA: TGTGCCAGCAGCCAAGAAGGGTGGGGCGGAGATACGCAGTATTTT. The entire variable domain, with the rest obtained from reference TRBV14 and TRBJ2-3, is as follows: EAGVTQFPSHSVIEKGQTVTLRCDPISGHDNLYWYRRVMGKEIKFLLHFVKESKQDESGMPNNRFLAERTGGTYSTLKVQPAELEDSGVYFCASSQEGWGGDTQYFGPGTRLTVL.

The CDR3 protein is CASSLDPGTSYEQYF. The CDR3 DNA is TGTGCCAGCAGCTTAGATCCGGGAACCTCCTACGAGCAGTACTTC. This rearrangement joins TRBV7-8 to TRBJ2-7, with D maybe TRBD2 (5 bases). This CDR3 is built from 15 residues. The germline V gene encodes CDR1 SGHVS and CDR2 FQNEAQ. Trimming pared 1 base from V and 0 bases from J, leaving 10 bases between.

In its sample, this clone was seen once. This chain links TRBV18 with TRBJ2-1; D not certain. Germline CDR1 reads KGHSH; CDR2 reads LQKENI. The ends were cut back, 2 bases at V and 3 bases at J, with 11 bases in the middle. The length of the CDR3 is 15 residues. CDR3 residues: CASSPSISSYNEQFF. The CDR3 DNA reads as TGTGCCAGCTCACCATCAATCAGCAGCTACAATGAGCAGTTCTTC.

The rearrangement joins TRBV3-1 (or the pseudogene TRBV3-2) to TRBJ2-5, with TRBD2 as a possible D gene (5 bases). Germline V lookup: CDR1 LGHDT, CDR2 YNNKEL (reference sequence). The CDR3 is made up of 14 amino acids. V was trimmed by 6 bases and J by 1 base, leaving 12 bases between them. The CDR3 loop is CASRLTEGQETQYF. CDR3 in DNA: TGTGCCAGCAGGCTGACCGAGGGCCAAGAGACCCAGTACTTC.

The rearrangement uses TRBV27 and TRBJ2-3; tentatively, D is TRBD2 (7 bases). Germline V gives CDR1 MNHEY, CDR2 SMNVEV (reference sequence). Trimming pared 8 bases from V and 2 bases from J, leaving 14 bases between. The CDR3 contains 14 residues. The CDR3 loop reads CASGRGVPTDTQYF. The CDR3 bases are TGTGCCAGCGGGAGGGGGGTGCCCACAGATACGCAGTATTTT.

V is TRBV9 and J is TRBJ1-3; the D is unclear. Looked up from germline, CDR1 is SGDLS and CDR2 is YYNGEE. Trimming pared 4 bases from V and 4 bases from J, leaving 12 bases between. This CDR3 region has 14 residues. CDR3 sequence (DNA): TGTGCCAGCAGCCTATCACCTGGGGGAAACACCATATATTTT. It codes for CASSLSPGGNTIYF.

The chain couples TRBV27 to TRBJ2-2; 8 bases are shared with TRBD1. Germline CDR1 and CDR2: MNHEY and SMNVEV (reference sequence). This CDR3 has 15 residues. The ends lost 3 bases at V and 6 bases at J; junction bases unmatched: 6. The CDR3 reads CASSFRGRVPGELFF. The DNA for the CDR3 is TGTGCCAGCAGTTTCAGGGGGCGGGTGCCCGGGGAGCTGTTTTTT.

V and J are TRBV25-1 and TRBJ1-1; 7 nucleotides match TRBD1. Germline V gives CDR1 MGHDK, CDR2 SYGVNS. The CDR3 loop spans 14 amino acids. The trim removed 9 bases at V and 1 base at J, leaving 8 bases unmatched. CDR3 DNA sequence: TGTGCCAGTCAAAGTGGGACAGAGAACACTGAAGCTTTCTTT. Residues: CASQSGTENTEAFF.

The V gene is TRBV7-9, the J gene TRBJ1-1; TRBD1 matches 9 bases. The CDR3 has 13 amino acids. Germline V gene data show CDR1 as SEHNR and CDR2 as FQNEAQ (reference sequence). Trimming took 6 bases from V and 4 from J; bases not matched to a gene: 3. CDR3 coding DNA: TGTGCCAGCAGTTCGGGACAGGGCACTGAAGCTTTCTTT. Amino acids: CASSSGQGTEAFF.

The chain employs TRBV5-3 and TRBJ2-3; 11 bases align to TRBD2. TRBV5-3 qualifies as an ORF whose function is uncertain. This CDR3 region has 16 residues. Unmatched junction bases numbered 12, after V lost 4 bases and J lost 8 bases. The CDR3 DNA sequence: TGTGCCAGAAGCATAGAAATAGCGGGAGGGCCGGCTACGCAGTATTTT. It translates to CARSIEIAGGPATQYF.

The chain carries TRBV6-5 and TRBJ1-2, with D perhaps TRBD1 (5 bases). Germline lookup yields CDR1 MNHEY and CDR2 SVGAGI. Trimming left V 4 bases short and J 2 bases short, with 14 bases between. This CDR3 spans 15 amino acids. The CDR3 nucleotides read TGTGCCAGCAGTTCGGGGACTTACTTAAACTATGGCTACACCTTC. Its translation: CASSSGTYLNYGYTF.

J is TRBJ2-7 and V is TRBV6-5; unclear D gene. The CDR3 runs to 13 residues. Trimming left V 0 bases short and J 3 bases short, with 6 bases between. Per germline, CDR1 MNHEY and CDR2 SVGAGI. CDR3 coding DNA: TGTGCCAGCAGTTACTCGCACGACTACGAGCAGTACTTC. It specifies CASSYSHDYEQYF.

This chain links TRBV29-1 with TRBJ2-7; no firm D call. Germline CDR1 SQVTM, CDR2 ANQGSEA. V lost 5 bases to trimming and J lost 0 bases, with 8 bases between them. This CDR3 has 12 amino acids. CDR3 residues: CSVQVYSYEQYF. The CDR3 DNA reads as TGCAGCGTTCAGGTCTACTCCTACGAGCAGTACTTC.

This clone was seen more than once but under ten times. V usage is TRBV28 and J usage is TRBJ1-2; tentatively, D is TRBD1 (5 bases). V was pared by 6 bases and J by 2 bases, with 10 bases between. Germline V gene data show CDR1 as MDHEN and CDR2 as SYDVKM. The CDR3 runs 13 residues. CDR3 sequence reads: CASSQGSNYGYTF. CDR3 nucleotides: TGTGCCAGCAGCCAGGGCTCAAACTATGGCTACACCTTC.

In this sample, this clone turned up a few times. The chain carries TRBV30 and TRBJ1-2, with D possibly TRBD1 on 6 matching bases. Between the trimmed V and J ends, which lost 3 bases and 8 bases, there was a span of 22 bases. Germline values: CDR1 GTSNPN, CDR2 SVGIG (reference sequence). The CDR3 is 15 residues long. CDR3 sequence reads: CAWRNVDRLMGGYTF. As DNA, the CDR3 is TGTGCCTGGAGGAACGTCGACAGGTTAATGGGGGGCTACACCTTC.

The chain couples TRBV6-1 to TRBJ1-5, with D perhaps matching TRBD1 (5 bases). Germline V CDR1 and CDR2: MNHNS, SASEGT. Trimming pared 5 bases from V and 3 bases from J, leaving 11 bases between. The CDR3 sequence is 14 residues long. CDR3 sequence (DNA): TGTGCCAGCAGTAAACAGGAAATCAATCAGCCCCAGCATTTT. This gives the protein CASSKQEINQPQHF.

This chain links TRBV2 with TRBJ2-7; TRBD2 agrees at 12 bases. V gave up 5 bases and J gave up 6 bases; unmatched junction bases: 8. CDR3 size: 15 residues. CDR1 is SNHLY and CDR2 is FYNNEI in the germline V gene. The CDR3 reads CASSKTSGRPGEQYF. In DNA, the CDR3 is TGTGCCAGCAGTAAGACTAGCGGGAGACCCGGCGAGCAGTACTTC.